The clone carrying this T cell receptor (beta chain) was seen repeatedly, ten times or more. The target antigen is unknown. From germline, CDR1 is ENHRY and CDR2 SYGVKD. V was trimmed by 4 bases and J by 3 bases, leaving 10 bases between them. The CDR3 length is 13 residues. The data belong to a study of neurological immune-mediated disorders. Whole-study context: Multiple sclerosis patients numbered some 34, with roughly 31 relapsing-remitting and 3 secondary progressive. Study results and caveats: Private repertoires in all groups were suggested by the absence of shared CDR3 amino acid sequences among expanded clones across subjects. It was the repertoires of 18 of 34 multiple sclerosis patients that phylogenetic grouping placed in one related-CDR3 cluster, which is a possible signature.

The cDNA was generated through 5'RACE incorporating 10-nucleotide random UMIs. From the 5' RACE reads, TCRdb called clonotypes with MiXCR, one entry per CDR3 protein. The sample has some 50,000 distinct CDR3 sequences; less than 2% are singletons. The chain employs TRBV10-3 and TRBJ2-7; no definite D call. The source material was PBMCs. The TCR originated in a middle-aged woman with multiple sclerosis. CDR3 sequence: CAISAAENYEQYF. In nucleotides, the CDR3 is TGTGCCATCAGTGCCGCCGAGAACTACGAGCAGTACTTC.